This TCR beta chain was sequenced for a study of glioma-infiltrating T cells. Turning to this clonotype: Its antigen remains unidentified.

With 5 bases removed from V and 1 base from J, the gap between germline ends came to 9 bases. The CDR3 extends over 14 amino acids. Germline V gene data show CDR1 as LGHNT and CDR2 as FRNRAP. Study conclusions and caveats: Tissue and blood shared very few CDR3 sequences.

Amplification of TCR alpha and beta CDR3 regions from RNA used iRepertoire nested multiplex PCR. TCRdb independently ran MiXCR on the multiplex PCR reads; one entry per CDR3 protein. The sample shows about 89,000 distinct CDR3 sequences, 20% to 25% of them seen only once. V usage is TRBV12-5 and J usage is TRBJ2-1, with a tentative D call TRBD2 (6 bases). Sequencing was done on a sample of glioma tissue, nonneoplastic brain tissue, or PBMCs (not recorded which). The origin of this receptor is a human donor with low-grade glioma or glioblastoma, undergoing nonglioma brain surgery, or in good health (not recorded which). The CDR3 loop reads CASGKGRSYNEQFF. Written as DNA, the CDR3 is TGTGCTAGTGGTAAGGGGAGGTCCTACAATGAGCAGTTCTTC.